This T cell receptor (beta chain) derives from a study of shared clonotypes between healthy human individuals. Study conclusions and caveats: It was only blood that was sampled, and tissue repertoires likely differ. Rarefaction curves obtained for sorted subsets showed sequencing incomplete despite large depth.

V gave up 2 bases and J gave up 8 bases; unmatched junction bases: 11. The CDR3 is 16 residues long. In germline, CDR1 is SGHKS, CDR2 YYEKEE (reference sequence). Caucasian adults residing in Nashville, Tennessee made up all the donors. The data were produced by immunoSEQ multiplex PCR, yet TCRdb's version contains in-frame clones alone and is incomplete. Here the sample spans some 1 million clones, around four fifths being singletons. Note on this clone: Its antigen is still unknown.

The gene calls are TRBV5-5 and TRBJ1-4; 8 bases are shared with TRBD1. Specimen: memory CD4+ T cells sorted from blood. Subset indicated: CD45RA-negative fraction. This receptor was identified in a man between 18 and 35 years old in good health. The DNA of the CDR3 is TGTGCCAGCAGCTTACCGCTGCAGGGGGCCGTGGAAAAACTGTTTTTT. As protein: CASSLPLQGAVEKLFF. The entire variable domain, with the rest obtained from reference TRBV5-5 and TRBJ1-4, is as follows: DAGVTQSPTHLIKTRGQQVTLRCSPISGHKSVSWYQQVLGQGPQFIFQYYEKEERGRGNFPDRFSARQFPNYSSELNVNALLLGDSALYLCASSLPLQGAVEKLFFGSGTQLSVL.